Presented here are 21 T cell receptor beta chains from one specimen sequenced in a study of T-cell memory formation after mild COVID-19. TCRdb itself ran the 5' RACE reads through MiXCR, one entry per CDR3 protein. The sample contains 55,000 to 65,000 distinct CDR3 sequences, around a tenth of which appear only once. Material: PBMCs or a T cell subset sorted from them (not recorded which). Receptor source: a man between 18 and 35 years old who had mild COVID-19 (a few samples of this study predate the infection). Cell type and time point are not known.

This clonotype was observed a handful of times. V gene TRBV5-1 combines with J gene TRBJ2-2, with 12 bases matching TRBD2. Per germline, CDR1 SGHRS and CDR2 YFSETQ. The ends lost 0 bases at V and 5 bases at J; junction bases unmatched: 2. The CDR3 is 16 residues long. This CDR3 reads CASSLDLAGGTGELFF. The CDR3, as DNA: TGCGCCAGCAGCTTGGACCTAGCGGGGGGGACCGGGGAGCTGTTTTTT.

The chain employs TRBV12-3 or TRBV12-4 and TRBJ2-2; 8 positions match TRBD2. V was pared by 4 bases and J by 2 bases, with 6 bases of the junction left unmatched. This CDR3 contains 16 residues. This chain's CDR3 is CASSYLLAENTGELFF. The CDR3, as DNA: TGTGCCAGCAGTTATCTACTAGCGGAAAACACCGGGGAGCTGTTTTTT.

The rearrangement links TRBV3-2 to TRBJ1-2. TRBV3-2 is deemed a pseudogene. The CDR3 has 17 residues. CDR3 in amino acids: CASSQDYRGQRIYGYTF. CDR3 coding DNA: TGTGCCAGCAGCCAAGATTATCGTGGACAGCGGATCTATGGCTACACCTTC.

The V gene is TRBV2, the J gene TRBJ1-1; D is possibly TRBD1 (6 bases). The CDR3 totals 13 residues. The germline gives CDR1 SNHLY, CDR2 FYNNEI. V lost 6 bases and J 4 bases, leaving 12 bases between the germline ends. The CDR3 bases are TGTGCCAGCAGGCAACAGGGCGGCACTGAAGCTTTCTTT. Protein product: CASRQQGGTEAFF.

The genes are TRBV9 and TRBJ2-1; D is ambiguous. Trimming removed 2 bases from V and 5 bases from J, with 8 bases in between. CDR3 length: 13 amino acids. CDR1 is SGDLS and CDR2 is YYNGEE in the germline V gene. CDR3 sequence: CASSVSPDNEQFF. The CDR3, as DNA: TGTGCCAGCAGCGTGTCCCCTGACAATGAGCAGTTCTTC.

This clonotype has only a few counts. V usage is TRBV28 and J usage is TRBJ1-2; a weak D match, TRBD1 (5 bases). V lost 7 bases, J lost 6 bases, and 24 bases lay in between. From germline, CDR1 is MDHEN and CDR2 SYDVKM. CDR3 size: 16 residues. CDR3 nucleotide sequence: TGTGCCAGCATCCGACCCGTGGGCGGCAGGGAGGATGGCTACACCTTC. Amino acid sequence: CASIRPVGGREDGYTF.

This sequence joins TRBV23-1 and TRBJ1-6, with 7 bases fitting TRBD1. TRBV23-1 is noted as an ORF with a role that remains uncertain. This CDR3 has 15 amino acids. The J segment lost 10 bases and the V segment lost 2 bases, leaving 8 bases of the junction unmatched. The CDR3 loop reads CASSQLRTGGSPLHF. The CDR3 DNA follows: TGCGCCAGCAGTCAACTACGGACAGGTGGCTCACCCCTCCACTTT.

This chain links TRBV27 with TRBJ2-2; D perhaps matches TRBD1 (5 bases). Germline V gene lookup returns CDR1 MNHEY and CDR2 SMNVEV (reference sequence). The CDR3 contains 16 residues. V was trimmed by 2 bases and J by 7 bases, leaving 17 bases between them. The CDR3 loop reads CASSLMGRGVVGELFF. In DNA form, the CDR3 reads TGTGCCAGCAGTTTAATGGGGCGCGGAGTGGTCGGGGAGCTGTTTTTT.

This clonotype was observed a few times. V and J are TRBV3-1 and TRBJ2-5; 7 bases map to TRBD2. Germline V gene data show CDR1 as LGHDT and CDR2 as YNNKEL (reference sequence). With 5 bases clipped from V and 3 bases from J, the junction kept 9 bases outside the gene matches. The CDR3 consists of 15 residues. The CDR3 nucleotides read TGTGCCAGCAGCTCCCGGGGAGGGGCAGAAGAGACCCAGTACTTC. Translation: CASSSRGGAEETQYF.

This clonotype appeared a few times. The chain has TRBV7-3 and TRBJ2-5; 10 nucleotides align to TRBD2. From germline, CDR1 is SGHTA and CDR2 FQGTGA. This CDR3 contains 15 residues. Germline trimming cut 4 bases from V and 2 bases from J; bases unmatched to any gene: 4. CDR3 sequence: CASSSLAGNQETQYF. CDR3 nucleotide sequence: TGTGCCAGCAGCTCACTAGCGGGGAATCAAGAGACCCAGTACTTC.

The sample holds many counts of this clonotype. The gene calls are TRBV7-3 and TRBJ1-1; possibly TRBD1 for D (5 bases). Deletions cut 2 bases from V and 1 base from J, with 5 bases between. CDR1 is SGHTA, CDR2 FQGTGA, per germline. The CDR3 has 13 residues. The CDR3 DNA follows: TGTGCCAGCAGCTTAGGACAGAACACTGAAGCTTTCTTT. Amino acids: CASSLGQNTEAFF.

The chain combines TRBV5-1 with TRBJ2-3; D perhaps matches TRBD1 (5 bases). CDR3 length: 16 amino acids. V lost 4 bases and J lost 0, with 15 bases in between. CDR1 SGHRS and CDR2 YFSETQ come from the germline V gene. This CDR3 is CASSNQGLASTDTQYF. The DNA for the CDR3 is TGCGCCAGCAGCAACCAGGGTTTGGCTAGCACAGATACGCAGTATTTT.

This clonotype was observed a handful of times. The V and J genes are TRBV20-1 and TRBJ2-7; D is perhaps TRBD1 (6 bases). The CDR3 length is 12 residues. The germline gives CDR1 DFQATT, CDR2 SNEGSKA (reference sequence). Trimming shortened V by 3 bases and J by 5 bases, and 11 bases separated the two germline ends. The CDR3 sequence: CSARAGVDEQYF. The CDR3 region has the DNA TGCAGTGCTAGGGCAGGGGTCGACGAGCAGTACTTC.

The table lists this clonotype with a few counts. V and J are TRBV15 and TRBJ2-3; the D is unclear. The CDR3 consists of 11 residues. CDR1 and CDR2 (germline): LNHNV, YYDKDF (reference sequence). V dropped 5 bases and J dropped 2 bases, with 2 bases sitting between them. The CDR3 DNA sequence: TGTGCCACCAGCTACACAGATACGCAGTATTTT. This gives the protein CATSYTDTQYF.

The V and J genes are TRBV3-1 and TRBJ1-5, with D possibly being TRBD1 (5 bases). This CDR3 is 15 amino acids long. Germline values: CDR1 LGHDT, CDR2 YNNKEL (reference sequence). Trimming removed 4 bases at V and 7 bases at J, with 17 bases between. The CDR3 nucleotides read TGTGCCAGCAGCCTGGGGTTAGGGACGCACCAGCCCCAGCATTTT. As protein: CASSLGLGTHQPQHF.

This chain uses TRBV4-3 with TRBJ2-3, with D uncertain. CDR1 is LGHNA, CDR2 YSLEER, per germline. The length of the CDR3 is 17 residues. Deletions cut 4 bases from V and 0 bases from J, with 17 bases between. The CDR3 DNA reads TGCGCCAGCAGCCTGCTCCCTCGAGCGAAGAGCACAGATACGCAGTATTTT. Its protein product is CASSLLPRAKSTDTQYF.

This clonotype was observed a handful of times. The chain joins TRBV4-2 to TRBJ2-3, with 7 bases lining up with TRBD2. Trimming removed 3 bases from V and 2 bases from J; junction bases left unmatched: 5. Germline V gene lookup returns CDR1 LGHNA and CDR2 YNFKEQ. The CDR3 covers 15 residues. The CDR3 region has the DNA TGTGCCAGCAGCCACCAAGCGGGGTTCACAGATACGCAGTATTTT. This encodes CASSHQAGFTDTQYF.

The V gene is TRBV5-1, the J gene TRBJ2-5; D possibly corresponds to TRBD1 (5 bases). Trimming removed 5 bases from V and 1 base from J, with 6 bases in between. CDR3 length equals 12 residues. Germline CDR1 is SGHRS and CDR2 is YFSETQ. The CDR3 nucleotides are TGCGCCAGCAGAGACAGCCAAGAGACCCAGTACTTC. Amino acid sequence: CASRDSQETQYF.

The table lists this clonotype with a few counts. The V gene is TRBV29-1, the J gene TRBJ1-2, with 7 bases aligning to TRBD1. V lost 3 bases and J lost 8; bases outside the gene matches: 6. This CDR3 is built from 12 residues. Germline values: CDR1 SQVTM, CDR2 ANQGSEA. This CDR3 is CSVEGSGGGYTF. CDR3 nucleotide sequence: TGCAGCGTTGAGGGGTCAGGGGGAGGCTACACCTTC.

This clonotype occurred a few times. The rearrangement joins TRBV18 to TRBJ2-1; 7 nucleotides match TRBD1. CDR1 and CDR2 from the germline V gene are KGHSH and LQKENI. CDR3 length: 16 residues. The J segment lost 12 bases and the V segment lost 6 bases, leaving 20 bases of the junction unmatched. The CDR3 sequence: CASSADRDSDHLGQFF. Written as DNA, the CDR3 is TGTGCCAGCTCCGCCGACCGGGACAGCGACCATCTGGGGCAGTTCTTC.

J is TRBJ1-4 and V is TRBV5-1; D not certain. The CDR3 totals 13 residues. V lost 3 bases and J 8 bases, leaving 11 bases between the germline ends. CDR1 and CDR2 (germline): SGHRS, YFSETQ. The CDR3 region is CASSSYEREKLFF. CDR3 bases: TGCGCCAGCAGCTCCTATGAGAGGGAAAAACTGTTTTTT.